The rows below give T cell receptor beta chains drawn from one sample of a study of blood T cells in healthy people across ages. TCRdb analysed the 5' RACE reads with MiXCR anew, one entry per CDR3 protein. The sample lists some 1.5 million distinct CDR3 sequences; over 25% were seen once. The specimen was blood. All receptors come from a young woman in good health. Both conserved end residues are part of each CDR3. The D gene is left open where the match is weak. A clone size is listed for some rows: how often the clone was seen (once, few, many), or a class if it is expanded.

>TRBV7-6|TRBJ2-5|.|many
CASSSAWETQYF
TGTGCCAGCAGCTCGGCATGGGAGACCCAGTACTTC
>TRBV19|TRBJ2-3|TRBD2|.
CASSRTGGVDTQYF
TGTGCCAGTAGTCGAACGGGGGGAGTAGATACGCAGTATTTT
>TRBV24-1|TRBJ1-5|.|.
CATSDSEQPQHF
TGTGCCACCAGTGATTCAGAACAGCCCCAGCATTTT
>TRBV25-1|TRBJ2-2|TRBD2|few
CASSGPSSGRTGELFF
TGTGCCAGCAGTGGCCCTTCTAGCGGGAGGACCGGGGAGCTGTTTTTT
>TRBV12-3/TRBV12-4|TRBJ1-5|.|.
CASSFVVTQPQHF
TGTGCCAGCAGTTTTGTTGTGACTCAGCCCCAGCATTTT
>TRBV7-2|TRBJ1-2|.|few
CASTWDKLNANYGYTF
TGTGCCAGCACCTGGGACAAGCTAAATGCAAACTATGGCTACACCTTC
>TRBV5-5|TRBJ2-1|.|.
CASSLGLLSLGNEQFF
TGTGCCAGCAGCTTGGGTTTGCTATCATTGGGTAATGAGCAGTTCTTC
>TRBV20-1|TRBJ2-7|.|.
CSAPGEAGYEQYF
TGCAGTGCCCCGGGGGAGGCGGGTTACGAGCAGTACTTC
>TRBV29-1|TRBJ2-7|TRBD1|few
CSVEGATGTGESSYEQYF
TGCAGCGTTGAAGGTGCAACCGGGACAGGGGAGAGCTCCTACGAGCAGTACTTC
>TRBV2|TRBJ1-1|.|.
CASSEGILNTEAFF
TGTGCCAGCAGTGAAGGGATTCTTAACACTGAAGCTTTCTTT
>TRBV20-1|TRBJ1-2|.|.
CSARLATGAYGYTF
TGCAGTGCGCGGTTAGCGACAGGAGCCTATGGCTACACCTTC
>TRBV10-3|TRBJ2-4|.|many
CAISEETTLAKNIQYF
TGTGCCATCAGTGAGGAGACCACACTAGCCAAAAACATTCAGTACTTC
>TRBV12-3/TRBV12-4|TRBJ2-1|TRBD2|once
CAGSLEAGGPYNEQFF
TGTGCCGGCAGTTTGGAAGCGGGAGGGCCCTACAATGAGCAGTTCTTC
>TRBV5-1|TRBJ2-5|TRBD2|.
CASSLARAGGETQYF
TGCGCCAGCAGCTTGGCCCGAGCGGGGGGGGAGACCCAGTACTTC
>TRBV20-1|TRBJ2-5|.|many
CSARPQQETQYF
TGCAGTGCTAGGCCTCAACAAGAGACCCAGTACTTC
>TRBV6-2/TRBV6-3|TRBJ1-5|.|.
CASQQVRHQPQHF
TGTGCCAGCCAACAGGTACGGCACCAGCCCCAGCATTTT
>TRBV29-1|TRBJ2-7|.|many
CSVAPSSYEQYF
TGCAGCGTTGCACCTAGCTCCTACGAGCAGTACTTC
>TRBV20-1|TRBJ2-3|TRBD2|.
CSARDWRLATDTQYF
TGCAGTGCTAGAGATTGGCGACTAGCGACAGATACGCAGTATTTT
>TRBV29-1|TRBJ1-1|.|.
CSVFKILNTEAFF
TGCAGCGTGTTCAAGATATTGAACACTGAAGCTTTCTTT
>TRBV28|TRBJ2-5|.|.
CASRPSAETQYF
TGTGCCAGCAGACCATCTGCGGAGACCCAGTACTTC
>TRBV3-1|TRBJ2-3|TRBD2|.
CASSQGPTSGRGPDTQYF
TGTGCCAGCAGCCAAGGGCCGACTAGCGGGAGAGGGCCAGATACGCAGTATTTT
>TRBV12-3/TRBV12-4|TRBJ2-5|TRBD2|.
CASSPPGLAGEGTQYF
TGTGCCAGCAGCCCCCCGGGACTAGCGGGAGAGGGGACCCAGTACTTC
>TRBV5-1|TRBJ2-5|.|many
CASSFEQGRETQYF
TGCGCCAGCAGCTTCGAGCAGGGCAGGGAGACCCAGTACTTC
>TRBV20-1|TRBJ1-1|TRBD1|few
CSAGQGFMNTEAFF
TGCAGTGCTGGACAGGGTTTCATGAACACTGAAGCTTTCTTT
>TRBV20-1|TRBJ2-3|.|.
CTSLSGESTDTQYF
TGCACCTCCCTGTCCGGTGAAAGCACAGATACGCAGTATTTT
>TRBV12-3/TRBV12-4|TRBJ2-3|.|few
CASNQGPEKNTQYF
TGTGCCAGCAATCAGGGGCCAGAAAAGAATACGCAGTATTTT
>TRBV27|TRBJ2-6|.|.
CASSSRTSSRSGANVLTF
TGTGCCAGCAGTTCCCGAACCTCTTCGCGCTCTGGGGCCAACGTCCTGACTTTC
>TRBV28|TRBJ2-7|TRBD1|many
CASSPPDRGLEQYF
TGTGCCAGCAGCCCCCCGGACAGGGGGCTCGAGCAGTACTTC
>TRBV2|TRBJ1-4|TRBD1|.
CASQTGTGDEKLFF
TGTGCCAGCCAAACCGGGACAGGGGATGAAAAACTGTTTTTT
>TRBV11-2|TRBJ1-6|.|.
CASSPFQNSPLHF
TGTGCCAGCAGCCCCTTTCAGAATTCACCCCTCCACTTT
>TRBV12-3/TRBV12-4|TRBJ2-3|.|many
CASSEFPDTQYF
TGTGCCAGCAGTGAGTTCCCAGATACGCAGTATTTT